This T cell receptor beta chain comes out of a study of shared clonotypes between healthy human individuals. Overall study findings and caveats: Few donors restricted represented genetic and exposure-history diversity. When naive CD4 clonotypes were compared across several donors, around 5% were shared.

Some clones are missing from TCRdb's copy, which holds only in-frame ones; the method was immunoSEQ multiplex PCR. The data show some 200,000 clones, over 80% seen once. There were only Caucasian adults among the donors, and all lived in Nashville, Tennessee. Comment on this clone: Antigen unknown.

The sample was naive CD4+ T cells sorted from blood. Subset defined: CD45RA+ positively selected. This TCR was recovered from a woman aged 25-40 years in good health.

DNA of the CDR3: TGTGCCAGCAGTCTCACGAATGGGTATTCACCCCTCCACTTT. Protein product: CASSLTNGYSPLHF. The chain recombines TRBV28 with TRBJ1-6; D not resolved. The V gene's germline CDR1 is MDHEN and CDR2 SYDVKM. The CDR3 covers 14 residues. Trimming stripped 5 bases from V and 8 bases from J, with 13 bases between. The complete variable domain, with remaining parts taken from reference TRBV28 and TRBJ1-6, reads DVKVTQSSRYLVKRTGEKVFLECVQDMDHENMFWYRQDPGLGLRLIYFSYDVKMKEKGDIPEGYSVSREKKERFSLILESASTNQTSMYLCASSLTNGYSPLHFGNGTRLTVT.